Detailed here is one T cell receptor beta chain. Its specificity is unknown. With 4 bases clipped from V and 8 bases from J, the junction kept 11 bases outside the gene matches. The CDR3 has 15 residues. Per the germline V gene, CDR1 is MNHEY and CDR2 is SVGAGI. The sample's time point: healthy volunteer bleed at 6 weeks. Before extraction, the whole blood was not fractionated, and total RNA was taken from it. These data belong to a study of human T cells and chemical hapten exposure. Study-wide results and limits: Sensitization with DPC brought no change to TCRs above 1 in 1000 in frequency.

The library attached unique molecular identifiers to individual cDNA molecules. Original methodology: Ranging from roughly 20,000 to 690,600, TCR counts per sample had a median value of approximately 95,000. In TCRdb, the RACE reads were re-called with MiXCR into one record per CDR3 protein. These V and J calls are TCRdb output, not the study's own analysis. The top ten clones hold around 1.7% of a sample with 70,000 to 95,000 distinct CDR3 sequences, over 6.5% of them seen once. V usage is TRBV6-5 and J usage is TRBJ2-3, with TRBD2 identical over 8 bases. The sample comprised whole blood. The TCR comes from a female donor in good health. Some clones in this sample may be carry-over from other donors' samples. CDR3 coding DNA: TGTGCCAGCAGTTCCGCCGGACTAGCCGGAGTTACGCAGTATTTT. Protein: CASSSAGLAGVTQYF.